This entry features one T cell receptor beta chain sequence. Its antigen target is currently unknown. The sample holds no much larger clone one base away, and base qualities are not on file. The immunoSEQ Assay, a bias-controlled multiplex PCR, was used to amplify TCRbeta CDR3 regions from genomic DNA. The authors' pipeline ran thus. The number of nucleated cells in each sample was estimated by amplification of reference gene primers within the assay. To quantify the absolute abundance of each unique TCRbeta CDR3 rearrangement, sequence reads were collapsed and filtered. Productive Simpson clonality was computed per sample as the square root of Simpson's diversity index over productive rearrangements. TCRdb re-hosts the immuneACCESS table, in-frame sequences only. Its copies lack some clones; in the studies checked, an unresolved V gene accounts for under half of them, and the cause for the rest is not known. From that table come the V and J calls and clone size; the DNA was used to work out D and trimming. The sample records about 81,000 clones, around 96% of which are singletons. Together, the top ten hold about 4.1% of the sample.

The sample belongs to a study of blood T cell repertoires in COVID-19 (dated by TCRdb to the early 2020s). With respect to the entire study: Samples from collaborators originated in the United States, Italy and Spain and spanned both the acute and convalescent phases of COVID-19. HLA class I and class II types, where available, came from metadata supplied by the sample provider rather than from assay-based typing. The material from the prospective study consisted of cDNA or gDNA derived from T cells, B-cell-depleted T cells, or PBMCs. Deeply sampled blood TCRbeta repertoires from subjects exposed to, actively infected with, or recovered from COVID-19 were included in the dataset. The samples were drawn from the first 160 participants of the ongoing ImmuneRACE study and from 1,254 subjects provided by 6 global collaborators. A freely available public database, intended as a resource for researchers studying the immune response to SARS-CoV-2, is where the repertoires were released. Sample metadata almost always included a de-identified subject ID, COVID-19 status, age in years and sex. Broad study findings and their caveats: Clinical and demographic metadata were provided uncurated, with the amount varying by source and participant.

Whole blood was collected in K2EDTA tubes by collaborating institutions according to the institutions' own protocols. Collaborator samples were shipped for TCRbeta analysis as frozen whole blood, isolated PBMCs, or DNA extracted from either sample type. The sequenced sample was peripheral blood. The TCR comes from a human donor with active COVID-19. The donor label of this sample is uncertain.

The CDR3 in this case is CASSLGDSLHSGANVLTF. In nucleotides, the sequence is TGCGCCAGCAGCTTGGGGGACAGCTTGCACTCTGGGGCCAACGTCCTGACTTTC. The chain uses TRBV5-1 and TRBJ2-6, with 7 junctional bases fitting TRBD1. Clipping removes 0 bases from V and 0 bases from J, with 6 as the unmatched junction base count. From a lookup of the germline V gene, CDR1 and CDR2 are SGHRS and YFSETQ. The cysteine opens and the phenylalanine closes a CDR3 of 18 amino acids. Here the CDR3 DNA is all that survives: 54 bases in frame from base 1.